The 4 T cell receptor beta chains listed next were all sequenced from one sample in a study of blood T cell repertoires in COVID-19. The data were produced by immunoSEQ multiplex PCR, yet TCRdb's version contains in-frame clones alone and is incomplete. The sample includes 200,000 to 250,000 clones, roughly nine tenths of them seen just once. Sequences were obtained from peripheral blood. The receptors were sampled from a middle-aged man with active or convalescent COVID-19.

The chain carries TRBV6-4 and TRBJ2-3; D uncertain. Germline values: CDR1 MRHNA, CDR2 SNTAGT. V gave up 2 bases and J gave up 2 bases, with 17 bases separating them. This CDR3 comprises 17 residues. The CDR3 protein is CASSDPLTVLATDTQYF. Written as DNA, the CDR3 is TGTGCCAGCAGTGACCCATTAACGGTCCTTGCCACAGATACGCAGTATTTT.

The rearrangement joins TRBV7-9 to TRBJ1-2, with D perhaps TRBD1 (5 bases). CDR3 length: 13 residues. V lost 7 bases, J lost 8 bases, and 17 bases lay in between. Germline V gene lookup returns CDR1 SEHNR and CDR2 FQNEAQ (reference sequence). The CDR3, as DNA: TGTGCCAGCACTCTAGGGGCAGGCAAAGGCTACACCTTC. Translated: CASTLGAGKGYTF.

The rearrangement links TRBV5-1 to TRBJ1-2, with 8 bases lining up with TRBD1. The CDR3 is 15 amino acids. Germline V CDR1 and CDR2: SGHRS, YFSETQ. The V and J ends lost 0 bases and 8 bases, in that order; junction bases with no gene match: 9. CDR3 coding DNA: TGCGCCAGCAGCTTGGCCCAGGACAGGGTTAGGGGCTACACCTTC. It encodes CASSLAQDRVRGYTF.

This clone was counted only a few times. The chain couples TRBV28 to TRBJ1-2, with 9 bases fitting TRBD1. V shed 3 bases and J 2 bases; nucleotides not matched to a gene: 10. Germline V gene sequence: CDR1 MDHEN, CDR2 SYDVKM. The CDR3 contains 17 residues. DNA for the CDR3: TGTGCCAGCAGTTTCTCGGGACAGGGTAAGGGGAACTATGGCTACACCTTC. Translation gives CASSFSGQGKGNYGYTF.